One sample yielded the 5 T cell receptor beta chains listed below, sequenced in a study of blood T cell repertoires in COVID-19. The protocol was immunoSEQ multiplex PCR, while the TCRdb copy is restricted to in-frame clones and leaves out a portion. This table has more than 140,000 clones, roughly 86% appearing once. The sequencing sample was made of peripheral blood. These receptors were taken from a woman in her fifties or sixties with acute or convalescent COVID-19.

The genes are TRBV6-4 and TRBJ2-3, with a tentative D call TRBD1 (5 bases). The CDR3 is 14 amino acids. Trimming left V 6 bases short and J 1 base short, with 11 bases between. CDR1 is MRHNA, CDR2 SNTAGT, per germline. In nucleotides, the CDR3 is TGTGCCAGCAGGTTGGTGGGGCGCACAGATACGCAGTATTTT. The encoded protein is CASRLVGRTDTQYF.

The rearrangement links TRBV10-1 to TRBJ1-6, with D unclear. The CDR3 contains 16 residues. V lost 4 bases and J 0 bases, leaving 10 bases between the germline ends. Germline V gene lookup returns CDR1 WNHNN and CDR2 SYGVQD (reference sequence). The CDR3 region is CASSVKRSSYNSPLHF. The CDR3 nucleotides are TGCGCCAGCAGTGTAAAAAGGAGCTCCTATAATTCACCCCTCCACTTT.

The rearrangement joins TRBV14 to TRBJ1-2; TRBD1 aligns across 10 bases. With V trimmed by 0 bases and J by 8 bases, 6 bases remained unmatched. CDR1 SGHDN and CDR2 FVKESK come from the germline V gene. The CDR3 consists of 15 residues. Written as DNA, the CDR3 is TGTGCCAGCAGCCAAGATGTTGGACAGGGGGTGGGCTACACCTTC. Its translation: CASSQDVGQGVGYTF.

The chain combines TRBV30 with TRBJ2-3; no clear D gene. CDR3 length: 15 residues. Germline V gene lookup returns CDR1 GTSNPN and CDR2 SVGIG (reference sequence). With 0 bases removed from V and 0 bases from J, the gap between germline ends came to 10 bases. The DNA for the CDR3 is TGTGCCTGGAGTGTAGGCGGTTCGAGCACAGATACGCAGTATTTT. Its protein product is CAWSVGGSSTDTQYF.

The chain combines TRBV6-5 with TRBJ2-7; D may be TRBD2 (5 bases). Germline V CDR1 and CDR2: MNHEY, SVGAGI. Trimming stripped 8 bases from V and 8 bases from J, with 19 bases between. The CDR3 sequence is 13 residues long. CDR3 nucleotides: TGTGCCAGCGGATCTGGAGGTAATGGGAAGCAGTACTTC. Its protein product is CASGSGGNGKQYF.